This paragraph reports one TCR beta chain. The CDR3 sequence is 20 residues long. V shed 0 bases and J 6 bases; nucleotides not matched to a gene: 14. Germline CDR1 is LNHNV and CDR2 is YYDKDF (reference sequence). The data were produced by immunoSEQ multiplex PCR, yet TCRdb's version contains in-frame clones alone and is incomplete. The sample carries 110,000 or so clones, about 89% recorded once. This specimen comes from a study of T cell responses to AZD1222 COVID-19 vaccine. Study summary: Combined were second doses at about 4 or about 12 weeks.

V usage is TRBV15 and J usage is TRBJ1-6; 10 bases fit TRBD1. The sequencing used peripheral blood, collected on day 0 of AZD1222 vaccination. The sequence came from an adult in good health. CDR3 loop: CATSRDGGFRGQGFNSPLHF. CDR3 sequence (DNA): TGTGCCACCAGCAGAGACGGAGGCTTTAGGGGACAGGGGTTTAATTCACCCCTCCACTTT.